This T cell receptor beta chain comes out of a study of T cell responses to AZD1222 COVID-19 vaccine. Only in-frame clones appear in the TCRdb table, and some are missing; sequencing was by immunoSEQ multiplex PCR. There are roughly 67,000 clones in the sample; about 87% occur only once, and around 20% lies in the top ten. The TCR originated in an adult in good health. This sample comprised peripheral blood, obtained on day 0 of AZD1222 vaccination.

CDR3 nucleotides: TGTGCCACCTCCCTGGGACAGAGCAATGAGCAGTTCTTC. Translating gives CATSLGQSNEQFF. The genes are TRBV28 and TRBJ2-1; 7 bases are shared with TRBD1. The CDR3 consists of 13 residues. Germline-derived CDR1 and CDR2 are MDHEN and SYDVKM. J gave up 6 bases and V 10 bases, and 9 bases lay outside the gene matches.